This passage covers 16 T cell receptor beta chains from one sample sequenced in a study of T cells after posttransplantation cyclophosphamide. This table comes from immunoSEQ multiplex PCR, and its TCRdb copy is limited to in-frame clones, with some not included. The sample carries some 47,000 clones, more than 70% recorded once. The material sequenced was PBMCs. The receptor source for this set is a man aged 25-45 years with a blood cancer, CMV-positive, and with a related stem cell donor.

The sample holds one count of this clone. The chain is built from TRBV30 and TRBJ2-1; D gene ambiguous. Germline loops: CDR1 GTSNPN, CDR2 SVGIG (reference sequence). Trimming stripped 1 base from V and 5 bases from J, with 6 bases between. The CDR3 totals 12 residues. Written as DNA, the CDR3 is TGTGCCTGGAGTGCTCAGAACAATGAGCAGTTCTTC. It encodes CAWSAQNNEQFF.

This sequence joins TRBV6-5 and TRBJ2-5, with a possible D match to TRBD1 (6 bases). Germline V gene sequence: CDR1 MNHEY, CDR2 SVGAGI. The ends were cut back, 7 bases at V and 0 bases at J, with 12 bases in the middle. The length of the CDR3 is 14 residues. The CDR3 region is CASNEAGDQETQYF. As DNA, the CDR3 is TGTGCCAGCAATGAGGCAGGGGACCAAGAGACCCAGTACTTC.

This clone has only one observation. Compared with germline, one end of the junction differs, possibly owing to a read error. CDR3 sequence: CASSGRTGFGVEF. CDR3 sequence (DNA): TGTGCCAGCAGCGGGCGGACAGGATTCGGGGTTGAATTC. The chain is built from TRBV7-8 and TRBJ2-7; 7 bases are shared with TRBD1. The CDR3 is 13 amino acids. The germline V gene has CDR1 SGHVS and CDR2 FQNEAQ. Together with reference TRBV7-8 and TRBJ2-7, the CDR3 gives the full variable domain: GAGVSQSPRYKVAKRGQDVALRCDPISGHVSLFWYQQALGQGPEFLTYFQNEAQLDKSGLPSDRFFAERPEGSVSTLKIQRTQQEDSAVYLCASSGRTGFGVEFGPGTRLTVT.

This clone was seen once. The chain has TRBV6-6 and TRBJ2-2; 7 nucleotides match TRBD1. Germline CDR1 is MNHNY and CDR2 is SVGAGI (reference sequence). The V gene end was trimmed by 6 bases and the J gene end by 4 bases; junction bases not matched to a gene: 11. The CDR3 runs to 16 residues. CDR3 region: CASSSRQGGVTGELFF. Written as DNA, the CDR3 is TGTGCCAGCAGCTCCCGACAGGGTGGGGTCACCGGGGAGCTGTTTTTT.

The chain links TRBV27 to TRBJ2-5; the D gene is possibly TRBD2 (6 bases). Looked up from germline, CDR1 is MNHEY and CDR2 is SMNVEV (reference sequence). This CDR3 is 14 amino acids long. V lost 4 bases and J lost 11, with 20 bases in between. The CDR3 loop is CASSSQGGQTEQYF. CDR3 sequence (DNA): TGTGCCAGCAGTTCCCAGGGAGGACAAACGGAGCAGTACTTC.

The chain uses TRBV11-2 and TRBJ2-5; TRBD1 might be the D (6 bases). CDR3 length equals 14 residues. The germline V gene encodes CDR1 SGHAT and CDR2 FQNNGV. V dropped 3 bases and J dropped 2 bases, with 10 bases sitting between them. Written as DNA, the CDR3 is TGTGCCAGCAGCTTGACAGGAAATCAAGAGACCCAGTACTTC. Amino acid sequence: CASSLTGNQETQYF.

The V call is TRBV5-1, the J call TRBJ2-1, with 10 bases identical to TRBD1. This CDR3 has 14 residues. Germline V gene sequence: CDR1 SGHRS, CDR2 YFSETQ. V dropped 2 bases and J dropped 8; count of bases not matched to a gene: 4. The CDR3 protein is CASSFSGTGDEQFF. CDR3 DNA sequence: TGCGCCAGCAGCTTTAGCGGGACAGGGGATGAGCAGTTCTTC.

The table lists this clone with a few counts. The chain couples TRBV19 to TRBJ1-1, with D possibly matching TRBD1 (5 bases). The V gene's germline CDR1 is LNHDA and CDR2 SQIVND (reference sequence). The V end was cut by 5 bases, the J end by 5 bases, with 15 bases between. There are 14 residues in the CDR3. The CDR3 spells CASSLPGLWTEAFF. Written as DNA, the CDR3 is TGTGCCAGTAGTCTTCCAGGGTTATGGACTGAAGCTTTCTTT.

The chain couples TRBV30 to TRBJ2-1; D is undetermined. The CDR3 extends over 12 amino acids. Between the trimmed V and J ends, which lost 0 bases and 10 bases, there was a span of 10 bases. Germline V lookup: CDR1 GTSNPN, CDR2 SVGIG (reference sequence). For the CDR3, the DNA is TGTGCCTGGAGTGTACTTGGCGGAGAGCAGTTCTTC. As protein: CAWSVLGGEQFF.

This clone was counted once. The chain joins TRBV30 to TRBJ2-1; D may be TRBD1 (5 bases). CDR3 length equals 12 residues. Trimming removed 3 bases from V and 14 bases from J, with 17 bases in between. CDR1 and CDR2 from the germline V gene are GTSNPN and SVGIG (reference sequence). The CDR3 bases are TGTGCCTGGAGCCGATCGCAGGGTGGGGAGTTCTTC. Its translation is CAWSRSQGGEFF.

The chain combines TRBV7-3 with TRBJ2-7, with D perhaps matching TRBD2 (6 bases). This CDR3 is built from 14 residues. V lost 5 bases and J lost 6, with 17 bases in between. From germline, CDR1 is SGHTA and CDR2 FQGTGA. CDR3 nucleotide sequence: TGTGCCAGCAGCCCACAACGAACTAGCAGCGAGCAGTACTTC. Amino acid sequence: CASSPQRTSSEQYF.

The J gene is TRBJ2-7, the V gene TRBV30; D is perhaps TRBD2 (6 bases). The CDR3 has 17 amino acids. The V gene lost 2 bases and the J gene lost 8 bases, with 28 bases spanning the gap. Per the germline V gene, CDR1 is GTSNPN and CDR2 is SVGIG (reference sequence). CDR3 region: CAWSSDATGTASTKQYF. For the CDR3, the DNA is TGTGCCTGGAGTTCAGACGCGACCGGGACTGCTTCAACGAAGCAGTACTTC.

V is TRBV28 and J is TRBJ2-1; D unresolved. The CDR3 consists of 11 residues. The V gene lost 4 bases and the J gene lost 9 bases, with 7 bases spanning the gap. CDR1 is MDHEN and CDR2 is SYDVKM in the germline V gene. The CDR3 loop reads CASSSTFEQFF. The CDR3 bases are TGTGCCAGCAGTTCAACATTTGAGCAGTTCTTC.

This chain links TRBV7-2 with TRBJ2-2; D is possibly TRBD2 (6 bases). Germline V CDR1 and CDR2: SGHTA, FQGNSA. V was pared by 4 bases and J by 7 bases, with 13 bases between. This CDR3 has 14 residues. CDR3 residues: CASSYQMGGGELFF. CDR3 nucleotides: TGTGCCAGCAGCTACCAGATGGGGGGCGGGGAGCTGTTTTTT.

This clone was recorded once. This chain uses TRBV18 with TRBJ2-7; 11 nucleotides match TRBD2. The CDR3 loop spans 17 amino acids. V lost 6 bases, J lost 0 bases, and 10 bases stayed unmatched. Germline V gene sequence: CDR1 KGHSH, CDR2 LQKENI. The CDR3 here is CASSPGTSGWSSYEQYF. The CDR3 bases are TGTGCCAGCTCCCCCGGGACTAGCGGTTGGAGCTCCTACGAGCAGTACTTC.

This chain joins TRBV7-2 and TRBJ2-2; TRBD2 agrees at 13 bases. Germline lookup yields CDR1 SGHTA and CDR2 FQGNSA. V trimming: 5 bases; J trimming: 4 bases; junction bases outside the gene matches: 4. The length of the CDR3 is 16 residues. The CDR3 here is CASSKGLAGATGELFF. The CDR3 bases are TGTGCCAGCAGCAAAGGACTAGCGGGAGCCACCGGGGAGCTGTTTTTT.